These 4 T cell receptor beta chains came from one sample sequenced in a study of CD4 T cells in relation to SARS-CoV-2 and coronaviruses. Generated by immunoSEQ multiplex PCR, the TCRdb table keeps only in-frame clones and is missing some. The data show 35,000 to 45,000 clones, 70% to 90% seen once. The sequencing input was memory CD4+ T cells from PBMCs. The receptors shown here come from an adult with COVID-19.

V gene TRBV3-1 (or the pseudogene TRBV3-2) combines with J gene TRBJ1-5; unclear D gene. Germline V CDR1 and CDR2: LGHDT, YNNKEL (reference sequence). V lost 0 bases to trimming and J lost 7 bases, with 7 bases between them. This CDR3 has 13 residues. CDR3 in DNA: TGTGCCAGCAGCCAAGATCAAGGCCAGCCCCAGCATTTT. Translated: CASSQDQGQPQHF.

The chain links TRBV19 to TRBJ2-5; TRBD2 aligns across 9 bases. Germline lookup yields CDR1 LNHDA and CDR2 SQIVND (reference sequence). Losses at the gene ends were 10 bases for V and 6 bases for J; bases not matched to a gene: 12. This CDR3 region has 14 residues. The CDR3 protein is CATQRGARGKTQYF. The CDR3 DNA is TGTGCCACCCAGCGGGGGGCGAGGGGGAAGACCCAGTACTTC. The variable domain in full, completed from reference TRBV19 and TRBJ2-5, reads DGGITQSPKYLFRKEGQNVTLSCEQNLNHDAMYWYRQDPGQGLRLIYYSQIVNDFQKGDIAEGYSVSREKKESFPLTVTSAQKNPTAFYLCATQRGARGKTQYFGPGTRLLVL.

This sequence joins TRBV7-8 and TRBJ2-1; 8 bases are shared with TRBD2. The CDR3 runs to 15 residues. J lost 5 bases, V lost 4 bases, and 7 bases had no gene match. Germline lookup yields CDR1 SGHVS and CDR2 FQNEAQ. CDR3 in amino acids: CASSSPSSGHNEQFF. In nucleotides, the CDR3 is TGTGCCAGCAGCTCCCCGTCTAGCGGGCACAATGAGCAGTTCTTC.

The rearrangement joins TRBV5-8 to TRBJ1-5, with a possible D match to TRBD1 (5 bases). The CDR3 runs to 13 residues. Trimming took 8 bases from V and 3 from J, leaving 12 bases between them. The V gene's germline CDR1 is SGHTS and CDR2 YDEGEE. The CDR3 DNA follows: TGTGCCAGTCGTGGACATCACAATCAGCCCCAGCATTTT. This translates into CASRGHHNQPQHF.